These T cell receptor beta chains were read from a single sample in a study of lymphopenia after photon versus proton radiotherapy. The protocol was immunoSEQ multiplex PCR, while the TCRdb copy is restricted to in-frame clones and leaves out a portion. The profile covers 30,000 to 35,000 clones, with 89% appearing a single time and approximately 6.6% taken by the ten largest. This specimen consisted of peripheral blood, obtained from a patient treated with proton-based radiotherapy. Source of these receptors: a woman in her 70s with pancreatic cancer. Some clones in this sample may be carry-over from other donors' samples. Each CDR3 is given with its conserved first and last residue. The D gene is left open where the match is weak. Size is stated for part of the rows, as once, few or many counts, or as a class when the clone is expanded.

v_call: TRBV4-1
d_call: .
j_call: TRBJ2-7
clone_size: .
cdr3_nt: TGCGCCAGCAGCCAAGCTCTAGGGATCGAGCAGTACTTC
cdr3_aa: CASSQALGIEQYF

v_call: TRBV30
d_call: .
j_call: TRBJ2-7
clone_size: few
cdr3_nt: TGTGCCTGGAGACGGGGCTTCGAGCAGTACTTC
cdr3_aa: CAWRRGFEQYF

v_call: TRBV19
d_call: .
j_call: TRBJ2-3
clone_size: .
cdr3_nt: TGTGCCAGTAGTATCGGCGGGGCCTACACAGATACGCAGTATTTT
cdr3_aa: CASSIGGAYTDTQYF

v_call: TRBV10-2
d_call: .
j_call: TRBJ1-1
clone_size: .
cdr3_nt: TGCGCCAGCACACTGAGGGAGAACACTGAAGCTTTCTTT
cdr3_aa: CASTLRENTEAFF

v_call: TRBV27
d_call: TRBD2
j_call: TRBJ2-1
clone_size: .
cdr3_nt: TGTGCCAGCAGCCGACTAGCGGGCGCCTACAATGAGCAGTTCTTC
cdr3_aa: CASSRLAGAYNEQFF

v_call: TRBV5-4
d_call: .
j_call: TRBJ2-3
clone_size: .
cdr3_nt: TGTGCCAGCAGCTTGGATCCAGATCCTAGCACAGATACGCAGTATTTT
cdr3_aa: CASSLDPDPSTDTQYF

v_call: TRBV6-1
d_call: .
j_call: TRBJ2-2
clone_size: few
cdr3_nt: TGTGCCAGCAGTGAAGCGAGACGTGGGGAGCTGTTTTTT
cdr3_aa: CASSEARRGELFF

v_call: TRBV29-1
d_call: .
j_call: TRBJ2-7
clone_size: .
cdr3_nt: TGCAGCGTTACCACGGGACCGAGAATTGAGCAGTACTTC
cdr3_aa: CSVTTGPRIEQYF

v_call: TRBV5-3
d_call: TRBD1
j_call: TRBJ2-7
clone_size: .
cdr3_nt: TGTGCCAGAAGCTTGGCCCGCCAGACAGGGGAATCCGAGCAGTACTTC
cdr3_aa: CARSLARQTGESEQYF

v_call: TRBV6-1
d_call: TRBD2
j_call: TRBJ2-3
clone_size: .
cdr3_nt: TGTGCCAGCAAAGGGACTAGCGGGAGTACAGATACGCAGTATTTT
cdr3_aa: CASKGTSGSTDTQYF

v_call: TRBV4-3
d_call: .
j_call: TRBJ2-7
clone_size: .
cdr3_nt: TGCGCCAGCAGCAACTTCTACGAGCAGTACTTC
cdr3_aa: CASSNFYEQYF

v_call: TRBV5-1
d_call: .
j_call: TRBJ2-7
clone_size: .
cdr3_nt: TGCGCCAGCAGCTTGGGGACATCGAGCTCCTACGAGCAGTACTTC
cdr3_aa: CASSLGTSSSYEQYF

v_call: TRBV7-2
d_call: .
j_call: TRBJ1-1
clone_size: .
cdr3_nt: TGTGCCAGCAGCCCAGGGGTTCGGGCTTTCTTT
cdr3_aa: CASSPGVRAFF

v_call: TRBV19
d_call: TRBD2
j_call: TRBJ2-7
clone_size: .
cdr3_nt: TGTGCCAGTAGTATAAGGGGACTAGCGGAACCCTACGAGCAGTACTTC
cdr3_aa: CASSIRGLAEPYEQYF

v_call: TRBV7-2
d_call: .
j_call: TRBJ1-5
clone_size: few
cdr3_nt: TGTGCCAGCAGCCCCCGGGATTATAGCAATCAGCCCCAGCATTTT
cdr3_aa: CASSPRDYSNQPQHF

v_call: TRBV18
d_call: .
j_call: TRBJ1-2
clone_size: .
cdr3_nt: TGTGCCAGCTCACCACCTCTAGGCCAATCTGGCTACACCTTC
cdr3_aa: CASSPPLGQSGYTF

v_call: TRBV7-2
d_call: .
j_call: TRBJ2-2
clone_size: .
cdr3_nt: TGTGCCAGCAGCTCGGGAAACGGCGGGGAGCTGTTTTTT
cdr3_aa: CASSSGNGGELFF

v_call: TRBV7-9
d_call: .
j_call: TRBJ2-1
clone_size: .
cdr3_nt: TGTGCCAGCAGTGCGGACATACGATCCTACAATGAGCAGTTCTTC
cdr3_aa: CASSADIRSYNEQFF

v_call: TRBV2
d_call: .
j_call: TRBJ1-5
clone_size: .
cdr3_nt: TGTGCCAGCAGTGAAGTCTGGGGTTTGGGTCAGCCCCAGCATTTT
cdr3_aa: CASSEVWGLGQPQHF

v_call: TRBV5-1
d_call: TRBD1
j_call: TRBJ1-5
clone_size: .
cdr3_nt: TGCGCCAGCAGCTTGGCCCCAGGGGGCGCGGGCAATCAGCCCCAGCATTTT
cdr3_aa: CASSLAPGGAGNQPQHF

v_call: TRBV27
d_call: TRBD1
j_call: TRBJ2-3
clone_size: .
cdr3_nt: TGTGCCAGCAGTCTCAGGACAGGGGGCCCAGATACGCAGTATTTT
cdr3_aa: CASSLRTGGPDTQYF

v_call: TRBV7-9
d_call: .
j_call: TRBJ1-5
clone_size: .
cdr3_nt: TGTGCCAGCAGCTTAGGCGCGGATCAGCCCCAGCATTTT
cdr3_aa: CASSLGADQPQHF